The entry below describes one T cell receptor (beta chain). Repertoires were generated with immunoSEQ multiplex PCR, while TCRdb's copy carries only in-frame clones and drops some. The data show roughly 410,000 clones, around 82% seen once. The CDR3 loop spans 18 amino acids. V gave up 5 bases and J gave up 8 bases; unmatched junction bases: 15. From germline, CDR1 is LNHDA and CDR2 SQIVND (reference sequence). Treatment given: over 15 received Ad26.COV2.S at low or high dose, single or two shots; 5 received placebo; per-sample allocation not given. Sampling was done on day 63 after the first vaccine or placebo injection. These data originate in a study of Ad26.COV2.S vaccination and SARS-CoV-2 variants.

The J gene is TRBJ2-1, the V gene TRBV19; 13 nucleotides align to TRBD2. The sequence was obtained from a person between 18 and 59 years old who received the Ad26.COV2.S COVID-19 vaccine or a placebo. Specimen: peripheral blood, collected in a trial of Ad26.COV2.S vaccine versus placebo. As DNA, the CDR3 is TGTGCCAGTAGTCATCGACCCCCAACTAGCGGGAGGGCCCATGAGCAGTTCTTC. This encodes CASSHRPPTSGRAHEQFF. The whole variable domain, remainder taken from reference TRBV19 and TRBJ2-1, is DGGITQSPKYLFRKEGQNVTLSCEQNLNHDAMYWYRQDPGQGLRLIYYSQIVNDFQKGDIAEGYSVSREKKESFPLTVTSAQKNPTAFYLCASSHRPPTSGRAHEQFFGPGTRLTVL.